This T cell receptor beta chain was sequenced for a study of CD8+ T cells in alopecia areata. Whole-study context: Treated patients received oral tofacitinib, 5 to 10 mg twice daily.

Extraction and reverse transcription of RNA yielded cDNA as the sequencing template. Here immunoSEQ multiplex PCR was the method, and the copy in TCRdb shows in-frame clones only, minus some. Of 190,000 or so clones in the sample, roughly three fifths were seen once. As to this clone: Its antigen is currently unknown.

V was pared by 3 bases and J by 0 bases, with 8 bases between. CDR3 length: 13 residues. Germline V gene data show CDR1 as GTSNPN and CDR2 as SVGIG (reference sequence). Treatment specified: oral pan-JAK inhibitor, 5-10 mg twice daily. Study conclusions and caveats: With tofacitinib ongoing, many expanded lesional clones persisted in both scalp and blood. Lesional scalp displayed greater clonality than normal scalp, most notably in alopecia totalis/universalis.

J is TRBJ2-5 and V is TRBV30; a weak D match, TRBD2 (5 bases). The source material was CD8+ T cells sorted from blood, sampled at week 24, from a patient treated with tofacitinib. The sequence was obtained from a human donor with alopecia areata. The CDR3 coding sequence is TGTGCCTGGAGGGACTCGTACCAAGAGACCCAGTACTTC. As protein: CAWRDSYQETQYF.